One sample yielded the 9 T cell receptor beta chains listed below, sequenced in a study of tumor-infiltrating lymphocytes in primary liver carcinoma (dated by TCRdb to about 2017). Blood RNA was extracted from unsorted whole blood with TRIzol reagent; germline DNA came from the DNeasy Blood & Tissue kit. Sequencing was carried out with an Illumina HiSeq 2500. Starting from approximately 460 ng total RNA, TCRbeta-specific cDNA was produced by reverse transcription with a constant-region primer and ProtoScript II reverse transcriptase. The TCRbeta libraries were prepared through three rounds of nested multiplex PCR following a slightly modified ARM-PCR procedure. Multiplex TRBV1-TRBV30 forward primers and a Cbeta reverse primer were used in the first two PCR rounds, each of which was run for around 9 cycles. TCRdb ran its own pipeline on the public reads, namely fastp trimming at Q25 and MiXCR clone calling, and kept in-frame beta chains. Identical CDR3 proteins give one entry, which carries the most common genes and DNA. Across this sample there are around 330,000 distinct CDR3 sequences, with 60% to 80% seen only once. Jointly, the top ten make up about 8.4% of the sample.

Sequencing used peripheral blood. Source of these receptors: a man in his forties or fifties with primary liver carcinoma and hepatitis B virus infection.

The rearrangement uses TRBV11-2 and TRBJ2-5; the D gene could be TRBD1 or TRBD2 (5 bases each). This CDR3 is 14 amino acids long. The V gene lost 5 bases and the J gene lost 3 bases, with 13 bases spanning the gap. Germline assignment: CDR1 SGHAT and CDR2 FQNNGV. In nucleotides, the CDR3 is TGTGCCAGCAGCCCCGGGGCGCTTAAAGAGACCCAGTACTTC. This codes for CASSPGALKETQYF. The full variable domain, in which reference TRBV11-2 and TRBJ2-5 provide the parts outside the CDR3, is EAGVAQSPRYKIIEKRQSVAFWCNPISGHATLYWYQQILGQGPKLLIQFQNNGVVDDSQLPKDRFSAERLKGVDSTLKIQPAKLEDSAVYLCASSPGALKETQYFGPGTRLLVL.

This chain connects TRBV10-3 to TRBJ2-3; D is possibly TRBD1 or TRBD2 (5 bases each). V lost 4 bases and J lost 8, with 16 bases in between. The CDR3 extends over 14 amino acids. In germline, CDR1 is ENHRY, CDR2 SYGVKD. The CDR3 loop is CAISGIGTIVTQYF. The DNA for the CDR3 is TGTGCCATCAGTGGTATAGGGACCATAGTTACGCAGTATTTT.

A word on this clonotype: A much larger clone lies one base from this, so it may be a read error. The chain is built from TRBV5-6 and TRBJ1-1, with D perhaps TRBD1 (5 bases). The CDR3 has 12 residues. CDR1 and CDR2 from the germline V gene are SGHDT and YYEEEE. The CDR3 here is CTSSLWGTEAFF. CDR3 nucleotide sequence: TGTACCAGCAGCTTGTGGGGGACTGAAGCTTTCTTT.

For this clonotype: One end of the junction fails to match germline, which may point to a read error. The CDR3 sequence: CANSGTGRQDQPQHF. DNA for the CDR3: TGTGCCAACAGCGGGACAGGGAGGCAAGATCAGCCCCAGCATTTT. The J gene is TRBJ1-5, the V gene TRBV5-5; 9 bases are shared with TRBD1. The CDR3 is 15 amino acids. Germline lookup yields CDR1 SGHKS and CDR2 YYEKEE (reference sequence).

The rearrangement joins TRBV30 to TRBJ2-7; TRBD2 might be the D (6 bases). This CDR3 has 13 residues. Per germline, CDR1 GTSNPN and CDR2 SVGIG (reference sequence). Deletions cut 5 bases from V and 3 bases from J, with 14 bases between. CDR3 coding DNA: TGTGCCTGGGCTCCGGGACTTTACTACGAGCAGTACTTC. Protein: CAWAPGLYYEQYF.

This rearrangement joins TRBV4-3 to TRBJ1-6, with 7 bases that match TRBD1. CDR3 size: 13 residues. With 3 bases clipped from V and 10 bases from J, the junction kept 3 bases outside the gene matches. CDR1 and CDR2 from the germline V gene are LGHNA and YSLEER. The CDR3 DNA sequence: TGCGCCAGCAGCCATACAGGGGAATCACCCCTCCACTTT. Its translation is CASSHTGESPLHF.

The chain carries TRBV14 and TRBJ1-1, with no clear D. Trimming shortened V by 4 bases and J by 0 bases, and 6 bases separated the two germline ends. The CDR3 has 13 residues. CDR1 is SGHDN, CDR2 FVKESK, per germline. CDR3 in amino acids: CASSLSMNTEAFF. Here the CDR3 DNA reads TGTGCCAGCAGCCTATCCATGAACACTGAAGCTTTCTTT.

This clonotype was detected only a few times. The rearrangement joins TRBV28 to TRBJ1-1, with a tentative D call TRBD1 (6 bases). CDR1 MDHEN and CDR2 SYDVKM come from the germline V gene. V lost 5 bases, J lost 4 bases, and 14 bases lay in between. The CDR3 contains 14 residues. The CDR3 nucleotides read TGTGCCAGCAGTGCCTCGGGGGCGGGCACTGAAGCTTTCTTT. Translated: CASSASGAGTEAFF.

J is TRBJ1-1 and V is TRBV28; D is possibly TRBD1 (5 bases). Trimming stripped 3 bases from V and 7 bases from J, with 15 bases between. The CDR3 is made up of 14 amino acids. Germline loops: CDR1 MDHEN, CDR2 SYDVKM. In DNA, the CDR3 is TGTGCCAGCAGTTTTTTTGATGGGGGGATTGAAGCTTTCTTT. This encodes CASSFFDGGIEAFF.